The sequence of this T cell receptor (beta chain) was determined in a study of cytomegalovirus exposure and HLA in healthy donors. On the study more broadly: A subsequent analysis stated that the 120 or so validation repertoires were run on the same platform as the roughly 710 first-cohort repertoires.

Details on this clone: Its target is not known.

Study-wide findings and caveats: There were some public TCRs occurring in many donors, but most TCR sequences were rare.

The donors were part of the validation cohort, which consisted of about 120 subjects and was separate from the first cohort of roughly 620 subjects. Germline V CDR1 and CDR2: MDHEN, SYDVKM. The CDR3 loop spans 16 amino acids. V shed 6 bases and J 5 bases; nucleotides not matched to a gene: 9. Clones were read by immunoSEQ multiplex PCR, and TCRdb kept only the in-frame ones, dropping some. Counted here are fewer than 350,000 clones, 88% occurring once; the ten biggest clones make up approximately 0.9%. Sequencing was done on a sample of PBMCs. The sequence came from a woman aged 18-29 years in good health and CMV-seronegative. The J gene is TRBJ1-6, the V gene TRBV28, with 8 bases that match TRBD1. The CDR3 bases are TGTGCCAGCAGCCCCACCCAGGGGGCGAATAATTCACCCCTCCACTTT. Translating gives CASSPTQGANNSPLHF.